These 16 T cell receptor beta chains share one sample of origin, sequenced in a study of blood T cell repertoires in COVID-19. Libraries were prepared by immunoSEQ multiplex PCR; TCRdb keeps only in-frame clonotypes and omits some of them. This sample has approximately 230,000 clones, with about four fifths found just once. The sample consisted of peripheral blood. These receptors all come from a man older than 75 with acute or convalescent COVID-19.

The V call is TRBV5-1, the J call TRBJ1-2, with TRBD1 matching 11 bases. With 4 bases clipped from V and 3 bases from J, the junction kept 8 bases outside the gene matches. The CDR3 covers 16 residues. Germline V gene data show CDR1 as SGHRS and CDR2 as YFSETQ. Written as DNA, the CDR3 is TGCGCCAGCAGCACCGCCGGGACAGGGGGTGACTATGGCTACACCTTC. Residues: CASSTAGTGGDYGYTF.

The chain couples TRBV19 to TRBJ1-5; TRBD1 matches 7 bases. The CDR3 runs to 16 residues. Germline lookup yields CDR1 LNHDA and CDR2 SQIVND (reference sequence). The V gene end was trimmed by 5 bases and the J gene end by 4 bases; junction bases not matched to a gene: 11. The CDR3 here is CASSSTGARGNQPQHF. The CDR3 DNA reads as TGTGCCAGTAGTTCCACAGGGGCTCGGGGAAATCAGCCCCAGCATTTT.

This rearrangement joins TRBV5-1 to TRBJ1-6; 9 nucleotides line up with TRBD1. The CDR3 totals 15 residues. Germline lookup yields CDR1 SGHRS and CDR2 YFSETQ. V gave up 3 bases and J gave up 5 bases; unmatched junction bases: 3. The CDR3 DNA reads TGCGCCAGCAGCTCAAGGACAGGGGATAATTCACCCCTCCACTTT. Translated: CASSSRTGDNSPLHF.

The J gene is TRBJ2-1, the V gene TRBV24-1; 11 bases line up with TRBD2. The CDR3 spans 17 residues. Trimming took 4 bases from V and 9 from J; bases not matched to a gene: 13. CDR1 is KGHDR and CDR2 is SFDVKD in the germline V gene. In DNA form, the CDR3 reads TGTGCCACCAGTGACAACAGGGCTAGCGGGAGGAGTGGTGAGCAGTTCTTC. Encoded protein: CATSDNRASGRSGEQFF.

This clone was detected ten times or more. V is TRBV18 and J is TRBJ1-5, with a possible D match to TRBD1 (5 bases). Trimming took off 3 bases at V and 0 bases at J, with 9 bases between the two ends. The CDR3 is 15 amino acids. Germline V CDR1 and CDR2: KGHSH, LQKENI. CDR3 in amino acids: CASSPSQGSNQPQHF. The CDR3 DNA is TGTGCCAGCTCACCTTCCCAGGGTAGCAATCAGCCCCAGCATTTT.

The V and J genes are TRBV6-1 and TRBJ1-3; 8 bases line up with TRBD1. V shed 2 bases, J shed 2 bases, and the junction held 5 bases outside the gene matches. The germline gives CDR1 MNHNS, CDR2 SASEGT. The CDR3 totals 16 residues. CDR3 in amino acids: CASSEYRQGTGNTIYF. CDR3 DNA sequence: TGTGCCAGCAGTGAATATAGACAGGGGACTGGAAACACCATATATTTT.

The chain carries TRBV3-1 (or the pseudogene TRBV3-2) and TRBJ1-6; D call uncertain. The CDR3 length is 16 residues. Germline CDR1 reads LGHDT; CDR2 reads YNNKEL (reference sequence). Trimming cost V 1 base and J 6 bases, with 13 bases left between them. CDR3 in DNA: TGTGCCAGCAGCCAAGGGGGAGGGATCCCTAATTCACCCCTCCACTTT. This codes for CASSQGGGIPNSPLHF.

V and J are TRBV5-4 and TRBJ1-1; 7 bases map to TRBD1. Germline V gene data show CDR1 as SGHNT and CDR2 as YYREEE (reference sequence). The length of the CDR3 is 16 residues. The J segment lost 0 bases and the V segment lost 0 bases, leaving 5 bases of the junction unmatched. Here the CDR3 reads CASSLAGTAMNTEAFF. The CDR3, as DNA: TGTGCCAGCAGCTTGGCCGGGACAGCTATGAACACTGAAGCTTTCTTT. The entire variable domain, with the rest obtained from reference TRBV5-4 and TRBJ1-1, is as follows: ETGVTQSPTHLIKTRGQQVTLRCSSQSGHNTVSWYQQALGQGPQFIFQYYREEENGRGNFPPRFSGLQFPNYSSELNVNALELDDSALYLCASSLAGTAMNTEAFFGQGTRLTVV.

The chain carries TRBV7-2 and TRBJ1-2, with D possibly matching TRBD1 (6 bases). The ends were cut back, 5 bases at V and 5 bases at J, with 12 bases in the middle. This CDR3 has 13 residues. Per the germline V gene, CDR1 is SGHTA and CDR2 is FQGNSA. Here the CDR3 DNA reads TGTGCCAGCAGCGGACAACAGGGATATGGCTACACCTTC. This gives the protein CASSGQQGYGYTF.

The chain combines TRBV6-6 with TRBJ2-5; possible D gene TRBD2, 6 bases. Germline-derived CDR1 and CDR2 are MNHNY and SVGAGI (reference sequence). Deletions cut 5 bases from V and 7 bases from J, with 20 bases between. This CDR3 has 15 amino acids. The CDR3 DNA is TGTGCCAGCAGTCTTTACCCGACGACCGGGGGGACCCAGTACTTC. Translated: CASSLYPTTGGTQYF.

Comment on this clone: The same CDR3 can be traced to other DNA sequences in this sample. The chain couples TRBV27 to TRBJ1-1; possibly TRBD1 for D (5 bases). Between the trimmed V and J ends, which lost 7 bases and 1 base, there was a span of 13 bases. CDR3 size: 14 residues. CDR1 is MNHEY and CDR2 is SMNVEV in the germline V gene (reference sequence). CDR3 sequence: CASTQGTANTEAFF. CDR3 nucleotide sequence: TGTGCCAGCACCCAGGGCACGGCGAACACTGAAGCTTTCTTT.

The table lists this clone with a few counts. This chain links TRBV6-5 with TRBJ2-5, with D hard to call. Germline assignment: CDR1 MNHEY and CDR2 SVGAGI. This CDR3 is built from 14 residues. Trimming took off 0 bases at V and 2 bases at J, with 7 bases between the two ends. This CDR3 reads CASSYSPGQETQYF. For the CDR3, the DNA is TGTGCCAGCAGTTACTCACCAGGTCAAGAGACCCAGTACTTC.

The chain joins TRBV19 to TRBJ1-5; tentative D call: TRBD1 (5 bases). CDR3 length equals 15 residues. Germline V gene sequence: CDR1 LNHDA, CDR2 SQIVND (reference sequence). Between the trimmed V and J ends, which lost 7 bases and 5 bases, there was a span of 18 bases. In DNA form, the CDR3 reads TGTGCCAGTAAGGTGGGGGGGGTGTATCATCAGCCCCAGCATTTT. Translated, it gives CASKVGGVYHQPQHF.

The rearrangement links TRBV5-1 to TRBJ2-5, with a possible D match to TRBD1 (6 bases). Trimming removed 5 bases from V and 1 base from J, with 9 bases in between. The CDR3 length is 13 residues. Looked up from germline, CDR1 is SGHRS and CDR2 is YFSETQ. Here the CDR3 DNA reads TGCGCCAGCAGAGGACAGCCCCAAGAGACCCAGTACTTC. Translated, it gives CASRGQPQETQYF.

The rearrangement uses TRBV27 and TRBJ2-1, with 13 bases fitting TRBD2. CDR1 is MNHEY, CDR2 SMNVEV, per germline (reference sequence). CDR3 length: 15 amino acids. Trimming removed 3 bases from V and 7 bases from J; junction bases left unmatched: 3. The CDR3 region has the DNA TGTGCCAGCAGTTTGGGGACTAGCGGGAAGAATGAGCAGTTCTTC. Its translation is CASSLGTSGKNEQFF.

The V and J genes are TRBV6-6 and TRBJ2-7, with 7 bases fitting TRBD1. This CDR3 is 13 amino acids long. Germline CDR1 and CDR2: MNHNY and SVGAGI (reference sequence). V was clipped by 6 bases and J by 0 bases; unmatched bases: 2. The CDR3 protein is CASRDRLSYEQYF. The DNA for the CDR3 is TGTGCCAGCAGGGACAGGCTCTCCTACGAGCAGTACTTC.